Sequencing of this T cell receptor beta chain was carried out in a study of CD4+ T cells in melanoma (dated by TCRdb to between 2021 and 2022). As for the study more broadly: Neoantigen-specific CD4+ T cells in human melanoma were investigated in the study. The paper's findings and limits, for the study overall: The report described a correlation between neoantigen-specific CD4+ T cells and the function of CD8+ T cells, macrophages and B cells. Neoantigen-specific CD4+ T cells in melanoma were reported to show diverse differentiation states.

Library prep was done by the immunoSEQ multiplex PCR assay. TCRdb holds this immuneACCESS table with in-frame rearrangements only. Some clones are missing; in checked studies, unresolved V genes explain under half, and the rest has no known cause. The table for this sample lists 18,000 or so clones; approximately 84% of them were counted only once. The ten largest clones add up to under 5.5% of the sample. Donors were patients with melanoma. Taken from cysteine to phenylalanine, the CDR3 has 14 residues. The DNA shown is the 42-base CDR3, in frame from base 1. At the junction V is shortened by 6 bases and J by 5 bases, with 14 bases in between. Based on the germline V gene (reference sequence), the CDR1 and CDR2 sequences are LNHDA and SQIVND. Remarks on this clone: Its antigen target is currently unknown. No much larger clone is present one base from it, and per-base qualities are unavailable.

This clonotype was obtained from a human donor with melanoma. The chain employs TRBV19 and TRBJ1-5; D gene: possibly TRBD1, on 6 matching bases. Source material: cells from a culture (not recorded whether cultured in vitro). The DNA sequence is TGTGCCAGTAGCTTCCAGGGGACCCATCAGCCCCAGCATTTT. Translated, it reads CASSFQGTHQPQHF.